One T cell receptor (beta chain) is described in this entry. Its antigen is unknown. No much larger clone exists at a distance of one base, and base qualities are not known. The data derive from a study of blood T cell repertoires in COVID-19 (dated by TCRdb to the early 2020s). At the level of the whole study: Samples covering the acute and convalescent phases of COVID-19 were provided by collaborators in the United States, Italy and Spain. The material from the prospective study consisted of cDNA or gDNA derived from T cells, B-cell-depleted T cells, or PBMCs. Deeply sampled blood TCRbeta repertoires from subjects exposed to, actively infected with, or recovered from COVID-19 were included in the dataset. The repertoires were made available in a free public database intended to serve as a resource for research on the immune response to SARS-CoV-2. The samples were drawn from the first 160 participants of the ongoing ImmuneRACE study and from over a thousand subjects provided by 6 global collaborators. A de-identified subject ID, COVID-19 status, age in years and sex were almost always included in the sample metadata. Where HLA class I and class II types were available, the types were taken from metadata supplied by the sample provider, not from assay-based typing.

Points the paper makes about the study in general: How much clinical and demographic metadata was included differed by source and by participant, and the metadata was provided uncurated.

Collaborating institutions collected whole blood in K2EDTA tubes following their own protocols. For TCRbeta analysis, collaborator samples were shipped as frozen whole blood, as isolated PBMCs, or as DNA extracted from either sample type. The CDR3 runs 15 amino acids, cysteine and phenylalanine included. The kept DNA is CDR3 alone, 45 bases in frame from the first base. Taken from the germline V gene (reference sequence), the CDR1 and CDR2 loops are SGHAT and FQDESV. Clipping removes 1 base from V and 1 base from J, with 2 as the unmatched junction base count. TCRbeta CDR3 regions were amplified from genomic DNA using the immunoSEQ Assay, a bias-controlled multiplex PCR. From the authors' description of their analysis: Within the assay, amplification of reference gene primers was used to estimate how many nucleated cells each sample contained. Sequence reads were collapsed and filtered to measure the absolute abundance of every unique TCRbeta CDR3 rearrangement. For each sample, productive Simpson clonality was calculated as the square root of Simpson's diversity index across productive rearrangements. As stored in TCRdb, this immuneACCESS dataset retains in-frame rearrangements with V and J assigned. A fraction of the clones does not appear; measured against another copy, unresolved V genes explain less than half of the discrepancy, and the remainder lacks a known reason. V, J and clone size are taken as reported in that table, and D and trimming were inferred from the DNA itself. A total of around 230,000 clones appear in this sample, 82% of them only once. The top ten clones comprise around 12% of the sample.

This clonotype was sampled from a woman in her sixties with active or convalescent COVID-19. Specimen: peripheral blood. This receptor chain uses TRBV11-1 and TRBJ2-7, and 9 junction bases match TRBD1. The CDR3 reads as follows: CASSLVGTGSYEQYF. The bases are TGTGCCAGCAGCTTAGTTGGGACAGGGTCCTACGAGCAGTACTTC.